This entry lists 29 T cell receptor beta chains sequenced from one sample in a study of early T cells in non-severe SARS-CoV-2 infection. TCRdb recomputed calls from the 5' RACE reads with MiXCR, one row per CDR3 protein. The data contain some 60,000 distinct CDR3 sequences, around 12% of them singletons. Material: whole blood, obtained at baseline. The receptors were sampled from an adult who was a healthcare worker with PCR-confirmed SARS-CoV-2 infection or an uninfected control (not recorded which).

The sample holds a few counts of this clonotype. This chain uses TRBV12-3 or TRBV12-4 with TRBJ1-6; D perhaps matches TRBD1 (5 bases). V dropped 4 bases and J dropped 8 bases, with 12 bases sitting between them. This CDR3 comprises 14 residues. The CDR3 protein is CASSYRQSHSPLHF. Here the CDR3 DNA reads TGTGCCAGCAGTTATCGACAGTCACATTCACCCCTCCACTTT.

Ten or more counts support this clonotype. V gene TRBV28 combines with J gene TRBJ1-1; D remains ambiguous. The CDR3 length is 17 residues. The germline V gene has CDR1 MDHEN and CDR2 SYDVKM. V gave up 2 bases and J gave up 1 base, with 17 bases separating them. CDR3: CASSLESTVRWNTEAFF. In nucleotides, the CDR3 is TGTGCCAGCAGTTTAGAATCCACCGTCAGATGGAACACTGAAGCTTTCTTT. The full variable domain, rest sourced from reference TRBV28 and TRBJ1-1, is DVKVTQSSRYLVKRTGEKVFLECVQDMDHENMFWYRQDPGLGLRLIYFSYDVKMKEKGDIPEGYSVSREKKERFSLILESASTNQTSMYLCASSLESTVRWNTEAFFGQGTRLTVV.

This clonotype came up a few times. V usage is TRBV20-1 and J usage is TRBJ2-5; D is unclear. Germline V gives CDR1 DFQATT, CDR2 SNEGSKA (reference sequence). The ends were cut back, 5 bases at V and 4 bases at J, with 8 bases in the middle. The length of the CDR3 is 11 residues. For the CDR3, the DNA is TGCAGTGCTTATACAGCAGAGACCCAGTACTTC. It specifies CSAYTAETQYF.

The chain employs TRBV7-2 and TRBJ1-2; 7 bases are a match to TRBD1. Germline CDR1 SGHTA, CDR2 FQGNSA. This CDR3 has 14 amino acids. The trim removed 5 bases at V and 8 bases at J, leaving 11 bases unmatched. This CDR3 is CASSPGGGMGGYTF. CDR3 nucleotide sequence: TGTGCCAGCAGCCCCGGAGGGGGCATGGGCGGCTACACCTTC.

The J gene is TRBJ2-7, the V gene TRBV10-2; D is unresolved. The germline CDR1 and CDR2 sequences are WSHSY and SAAADI. The CDR3 runs 13 residues. The V and J ends lost 6 bases and 2 bases respectively, with 11 bases between them. The CDR3 bases are TGCGCCAGCAGGGACGGTATCACCTACGAGCAGTACTTC. Translation gives CASRDGITYEQYF.

To note about this clonotype: The junction shows a germline mismatch at one end, possibly a read error. The V call is TRBV24-1, the J call TRBJ2-1, with TRBD2 as a possible D gene (6 bases). CDR3 length: 9 amino acids. Germline V gene lookup returns CDR1 KGHDR and CDR2 SFDVKD. In nucleotides, the CDR3 is TGTGCCACCAGTGGGCAGGAGGGTTTC. Translation gives CATSGQEGF.

This clonotype occurred many times. The rearrangement links TRBV28 to TRBJ2-7; TRBD2 might be the D (6 bases). Per germline, CDR1 MDHEN and CDR2 SYDVKM. CDR3 length equals 14 residues. Trimming removed 6 bases at V and 3 bases at J, with 15 bases between. The CDR3 coding sequence is TGTGCCAGCAGCCTCCGACTAGGGCGCTACGAGCAGTACTTC. Amino acids: CASSLRLGRYEQYF. The whole variable domain, filled in from reference TRBV28 and TRBJ2-7, reads DVKVTQSSRYLVKRTGEKVFLECVQDMDHENMFWYRQDPGLGLRLIYFSYDVKMKEKGDIPEGYSVSREKKERFSLILESASTNQTSMYLCASSLRLGRYEQYFGPGTRLTVT.

This chain connects TRBV3-1 to TRBJ2-7; the D gene is possibly TRBD2 (6 bases). The CDR3 loop spans 13 amino acids. Trimming cost V 0 bases and J 9 bases, with 12 bases left between them. Per germline, CDR1 LGHDT and CDR2 YNNKEL (reference sequence). Here the CDR3 reads CASSQDRRAWQYF. For the CDR3, the DNA is TGTGCCAGCAGCCAAGATCGGAGGGCATGGCAGTACTTC.

This clonotype was seen only a few times. The V call is TRBV20-1, the J call TRBJ1-5, with D possibly matching TRBD1 (5 bases). V lost 6 bases and J lost 2, with 14 bases in between. CDR3 size: 14 residues. CDR1 and CDR2 (germline): DFQATT, SNEGSKA (reference sequence). DNA for the CDR3: TGCAGTGCGTGGGACGGTGGAGGCAATCAGCCCCAGCATTTT. The encoded protein is CSAWDGGGNQPQHF.

This clonotype was found a few times. The CDR3 reads CASSPDRVGANVLTF. CDR3 DNA sequence: TGTGCCAGCAGCCCGGACAGGGTTGGGGCCAACGTCCTGACTTTC. The chain combines TRBV11-2 with TRBJ2-6, with 8 bases fitting TRBD1. The V and J ends lost 5 bases and 3 bases, in that order; junction bases with no gene match: 3. This CDR3 comprises 15 residues. Germline V gene lookup returns CDR1 SGHAT and CDR2 FQNNGV.

This sequence joins TRBV19 and TRBJ1-5, with no clear D. V dropped 6 bases and J dropped 5 bases, with 11 bases sitting between them. The CDR3 sequence is 13 residues long. From germline, CDR1 is LNHDA and CDR2 SQIVND (reference sequence). This CDR3 is CASRRGWDQPQHF. CDR3 nucleotides: TGTGCCAGTAGACGGGGATGGGATCAGCCCCAGCATTTT.

This clonotype was detected a few times. V is TRBV6-1 and J is TRBJ1-1, with D tentatively TRBD1 (5 bases). Germline CDR1 MNHNS, CDR2 SASEGT. The V end was cut by 2 bases, the J end by 7 bases, with 14 bases between. The CDR3 consists of 14 residues. CDR3 in DNA: TGTGCCAGCAGTGAAATGGGGGTGGATGGTGAAGCTTTCTTT. This gives the protein CASSEMGVDGEAFF.

This clonotype was found a few times. V is TRBV7-2 and J is TRBJ2-6; D uncertain. With 5 bases removed from V and 4 bases from J, the gap between germline ends came to 15 bases. The CDR3 totals 16 residues. In germline, CDR1 is SGHTA, CDR2 FQGNSA. The CDR3 sequence is CASSAVPEPGANVLTF. CDR3 nucleotide sequence: TGTGCCAGCAGCGCTGTCCCCGAGCCGGGGGCCAACGTCCTGACTTTC.

The gene calls are TRBV20-1 and TRBJ1-1; no clear D gene. V lost 0 bases to trimming and J lost 4 bases, with 12 bases between them. Looked up from germline, CDR1 is DFQATT and CDR2 is SNEGSKA (reference sequence). There are 14 residues in the CDR3. CDR3 protein: CSARDPRIGTEAFF. The CDR3 DNA follows: TGCAGTGCTAGAGATCCGAGGATTGGCACTGAAGCTTTCTTT.

This clonotype has a count of ten or more. The chain has TRBV30 and TRBJ2-3; D unclear. The ends were cut back, 2 bases at V and 4 bases at J, with 10 bases in the middle. Germline V CDR1 and CDR2: GTSNPN, SVGIG (reference sequence). CDR3 length: 13 residues. In nucleotides, the CDR3 is TGTGCCTGGAGTAACCCAGGATCAGATACGCAGTATTTT. Protein sequence: CAWSNPGSDTQYF.

This clonotype was counted between two and nine times. V gene TRBV20-1 combines with J gene TRBJ1-3, with D unresolved. The CDR3 runs 12 residues. Germline V CDR1 and CDR2: DFQATT, SNEGSKA (reference sequence). The germline V and J ends were trimmed by 2 bases and 8 bases, with 10 bases remaining between them. The CDR3 loop reads CSARSDQDTIYF. Here the CDR3 DNA reads TGCAGTGCTAGATCCGACCAGGACACCATATATTTT.

This chain's CDR3 is CASSSPGGSRDEQYF. The CDR3 bases are TGTGCCAGCAGTTCCCCCGGCGGGAGTCGCGACGAGCAGTACTTC. The V gene is TRBV27, the J gene TRBJ2-7; 7 bases match TRBD2. Germline trimming cut 4 bases from V and 5 bases from J; bases unmatched to any gene: 11. The CDR3 sequence is 15 residues long. Germline CDR1 reads MNHEY; CDR2 reads SMNVEV (reference sequence).

This chain joins TRBV7-9 and TRBJ2-2; D uncertain. Germline-derived CDR1 and CDR2 are SEHNR and FQNEAQ (reference sequence). V was pared by 3 bases and J by 3 bases, with 5 bases between. CDR3 length: 13 residues. The CDR3: CASSLLDTGELFF. Written as DNA, the CDR3 is TGTGCCAGCAGCTTGCTAGACACCGGGGAGCTGTTTTTT.

This clonotype was counted at least ten times. The CDR3 DNA reads TGCGCCAGCAGCCCTGGTGATAGGGACAGATATGGCTACACCTTC. Amino acid sequence: CASSPGDRDRYGYTF. J is TRBJ1-2 and V is TRBV5-1; 7 nucleotides align to TRBD1. V was pared by 4 bases and J by 5 bases, with 11 bases of the junction left unmatched. CDR1 is SGHRS, CDR2 YFSETQ, per germline. The CDR3 runs 15 residues.

The CDR3 DNA is TGTGCCAGCAGCTCCGCTTCGGGAGCTTTCTTT. This translates into CASSSASGAFF. The V call is TRBV5-4, the J call TRBJ1-1; D unresolved. This CDR3 region has 11 residues. Germline V gene sequence: CDR1 SGHNT, CDR2 YYREEE (reference sequence). Trimming took 3 bases from V and 10 from J, leaving 10 bases between them.

This clonotype was counted only a few times. J is TRBJ2-1 and V is TRBV6-5; the match to TRBD2 covers 8 bases. CDR3 length: 16 amino acids. V lost 5 bases, J lost 7 bases, and 13 bases stayed unmatched. The germline V gene has CDR1 MNHEY and CDR2 SVGAGI. This chain's CDR3 is CASSTTASGRSNEQFF. The CDR3 DNA is TGTGCCAGCAGTACAACAGCAAGCGGGAGAAGTAATGAGCAGTTCTTC.

This rearrangement joins TRBV4-3 to TRBJ2-7, with a weak D call TRBD1 (6 bases). V lost 0 bases and J lost 3, with 9 bases in between. CDR3 length: 14 amino acids. CDR1 is LGHNA and CDR2 is YSLEER in the germline V gene. The CDR3 bases are TGCGCCAGCAGCCAAGACAGGGGTAACTACGAGCAGTACTTC. Amino acid sequence: CASSQDRGNYEQYF.

The chain combines TRBV5-6 with TRBJ1-1, with D uncertain. V lost 1 base and J lost 1, with 5 bases in between. In germline, CDR1 is SGHDT, CDR2 YYEEEE. The CDR3 runs 13 residues. The CDR3 coding sequence is TGTGCCAGCAGCTTGTCACAGAACACTGAAGCTTTCTTT. It codes for CASSLSQNTEAFF. Full variable domain (missing parts from reference TRBV5-6 and TRBJ1-1): DAGVTQSPTHLIKTRGQQVTLRCSPKSGHDTVSWYQQALGQGPQFIFQYYEEEERQRGNFPDRFSGHQFPNYSSELNVNALLLGDSALYLCASSLSQNTEAFFGQGTRLTVV.

The table lists this clonotype with a few counts. This sequence joins TRBV6-5 and TRBJ2-7; 11 nucleotides agree with TRBD2. This CDR3 has 16 amino acids. J was trimmed by 7 bases and V by 2 bases; bases with no gene match: 10. Germline loops: CDR1 MNHEY, CDR2 SVGAGI. This chain's CDR3 is CASSYAQLAGVEEQYF. The CDR3 region has the DNA TGTGCCAGCAGTTACGCCCAACTAGCGGGAGTTGAGGAGCAGTACTTC.

The chain joins TRBV6-2 or TRBV6-3 to TRBJ2-1, with D tentatively TRBD2 (6 bases). Trimming cost V 4 bases and J 3 bases, with 10 bases left between them. CDR3 length: 14 amino acids. Germline V gene sequence: CDR1 MNHEY, CDR2 SVGEGT. CDR3 sequence: CASSWEVHYNEQFF. DNA for the CDR3: TGTGCCAGCAGTTGGGAGGTTCACTACAATGAGCAGTTCTTC.

The sample holds a few counts of this clonotype. The chain couples TRBV7-6 to TRBJ2-2; D is unclear. Germline lookup yields CDR1 SGHVS and CDR2 FNYEAQ. The CDR3 loop spans 17 amino acids. V was shortened by 2 bases and J by 0 bases, with 13 bases between the two germline ends. CDR3 bases: TGTGCCAGCAGCTTAATGGTCAGTAGGGCGAACACCGGGGAGCTGTTTTTT. Amino acids: CASSLMVSRANTGELFF. The full variable domain, in which reference TRBV7-6 and TRBJ2-2 provide the parts outside the CDR3, is GAGVSQSPRYKVTKRGQDVALRCDPISGHVSLYWYRQALGQGPEFLTYFNYEAQQDKSGLPNDRFSAERPEGSISTLTIQRTEQRDSAMYRCASSLMVSRANTGELFFGEGSRLTVL.

This clonotype was detected only a few times. V gene TRBV2 combines with J gene TRBJ1-6, with TRBD1 as a possible D gene (5 bases). From germline, CDR1 is SNHLY and CDR2 FYNNEI. The CDR3 totals 13 residues. The V end lost 6 bases, the J end lost 5 bases, and 8 bases lay between the germline ends. The CDR3 DNA is TGTGCCAGCAGGTCAGGGAATAATTCACCCCTCCACTTT. Amino acids: CASRSGNNSPLHF.

Only a few counts were recorded for this clonotype. The gene calls are TRBV29-1 and TRBJ2-5, with D uncertain. This CDR3 is built from 13 residues. The V gene's germline CDR1 is SQVTM and CDR2 ANQGSEA. With 6 bases removed from V and 1 base from J, the gap between germline ends came to 12 bases. For the CDR3, the DNA is TGCAGCGTCTCACGGGCGGTCCAAGAGACCCAGTACTTC. It is translated as CSVSRAVQETQYF.

This clonotype was seen more than once but under ten times. The V and J genes are TRBV5-1 and TRBJ2-7; 7 bases fit TRBD2. V trimming: 0 bases; J trimming: 5 bases; junction bases outside the gene matches: 8. The CDR3 length is 15 residues. CDR1 is SGHRS and CDR2 is YFSETQ in the germline V gene. CDR3 coding DNA: TGCGCCAGCAGCTTGGACGGCGGGAGTATGAACGAGCAGTACTTC. It codes for CASSLDGGSMNEQYF.